What follows are 7 T cell receptor beta chains derived from one specimen sequenced in a study of long-term antiretroviral therapy in people with HIV. Run at survey level, the immunoSEQ assay was version v3.0. Sequencing used immunoSEQ multiplex PCR; TCRdb keeps in-frame clones, though not all of them. Here the sample spans tens of thousands of clones, 80% to 90% being singletons. The sequencing used unsorted PBMCs, collected 0.4 years before starting antiretroviral therapy. All receptors come from a man aged 18 to 30 with HIV.

This rearrangement joins TRBV5-6 to TRBJ2-1; 12 nucleotides align to TRBD2. The CDR3 sequence is 16 residues long. V trimming: 4 bases; J trimming: 9 bases; junction bases outside the gene matches: 11. Germline values: CDR1 SGHDT, CDR2 YYEEEE. The CDR3 region has the DNA TGTGCCAGCAGCCCCACGACTAGCGGGAGAGGAGGTGAGCAGTTCTTC. Translating gives CASSPTTSGRGGEQFF.

The chain recombines TRBV28 with TRBJ2-2; no definite D call. Germline loops: CDR1 MDHEN, CDR2 SYDVKM. Trimming removed 5 bases at V and 6 bases at J, with 7 bases between. The CDR3 loop spans 12 amino acids. DNA for the CDR3: TGTGCCAGCAGTCCGTACCCCGGGGAGCTGTTTTTT. Encoded protein: CASSPYPGELFF.

V and J are TRBV4-3 and TRBJ1-2; D is unresolved. The germline CDR1 and CDR2 sequences are LGHNA and YSLEER. The germline V and J ends were trimmed by 4 bases and 4 bases, with 13 bases remaining between them. The CDR3 contains 14 residues. CDR3 DNA sequence: TGCGCCAGCAGCCCCGGTCCAGGCATCTATGGCTACACCTTC. Translation: CASSPGPGIYGYTF.

The chain combines TRBV27 with TRBJ2-1; TRBD2 matches 11 bases. V dropped 6 bases and J dropped 4; count of bases not matched to a gene: 11. Germline CDR1 is MNHEY and CDR2 is SMNVEV (reference sequence). This CDR3 has 17 residues. CDR3 protein: CASSRRGLAVSYNEQFF. The CDR3, as DNA: TGTGCCAGCAGCCGACGGGGACTAGCGGTCTCTTACAATGAGCAGTTCTTC.

This clone was seen a handful of times. CDR3 loop: CAISEWGNQPQHF. CDR3 coding DNA: TGTGCCATCAGTGAGTGGGGTAATCAGCCCCAGCATTTT. V usage is TRBV10-3 and J usage is TRBJ1-5; the D is unclear. The germline gives CDR1 ENHRY, CDR2 SYGVKD. Trimming stripped 1 base from V and 4 bases from J, with 5 bases between. The CDR3 is made up of 13 amino acids.

The rearrangement uses TRBV5-1 and TRBJ1-3, with D unresolved. Trimming took off 0 bases at V and 4 bases at J, with 8 bases between the two ends. Germline V gene lookup returns CDR1 SGHRS and CDR2 YFSETQ. The CDR3 is made up of 14 amino acids. CDR3 sequence: CASSLGDEGNTIYF. CDR3 DNA: TGCGCCAGCAGCTTGGGAGACGAAGGAAACACCATATATTTT.

The table lists this clone with a count of one. V is TRBV7-2 and J is TRBJ1-2, with 9 bases fitting TRBD1. V trimming: 4 bases; J trimming: 5 bases; junction bases outside the gene matches: 14. The CDR3 has 17 residues. From germline, CDR1 is SGHTA and CDR2 FQGNSA. The DNA of the CDR3 is TGTGCCAGCAGCTCTGGGTGGGGGTCGGACAGGGGATATGGCTACACCTTC. Amino acids: CASSSGWGSDRGYGYTF. Complete variable domain (other parts from reference TRBV7-2 and TRBJ1-2): GAGVSQSPSNKVTEKGKDVELRCDPISGHTALYWYRQSLGQGLEFLIYFQGNSAPDKSGLPSDRFSAERTGGSVSTLTIQRTQQEDSAVYLCASSSGWGSDRGYGYTFGSGTRLTVV.